This T cell receptor (beta chain) was documented in a study of blood T cell repertoires in COVID-19. Study-wide context: PBMCs, B-cell-depleted T cells, or T cells were the source of the cDNA or gDNA that made up the material.

Repertoires were generated with immunoSEQ multiplex PCR, while TCRdb's copy carries only in-frame clones and drops some. The sample records under 200,000 clones, approximately 87% being singletons. The clonotype originates from a man aged 18 to 30 with active or convalescent COVID-19. Source material: peripheral blood.

CDR3 sequence: CASSRGAAGEQYF. Here the CDR3 DNA reads TGTGCCAGCAGTCGGGGGGCAGCGGGCGAGCAGTACTTC. The J gene is TRBJ2-7, the V gene TRBV6-5, with D perhaps TRBD2 (7 bases). The length of the CDR3 is 13 residues. The germline V and J ends were trimmed by 5 bases and 6 bases, with 14 bases remaining between them. The germline V gene encodes CDR1 MNHEY and CDR2 SVGAGI.